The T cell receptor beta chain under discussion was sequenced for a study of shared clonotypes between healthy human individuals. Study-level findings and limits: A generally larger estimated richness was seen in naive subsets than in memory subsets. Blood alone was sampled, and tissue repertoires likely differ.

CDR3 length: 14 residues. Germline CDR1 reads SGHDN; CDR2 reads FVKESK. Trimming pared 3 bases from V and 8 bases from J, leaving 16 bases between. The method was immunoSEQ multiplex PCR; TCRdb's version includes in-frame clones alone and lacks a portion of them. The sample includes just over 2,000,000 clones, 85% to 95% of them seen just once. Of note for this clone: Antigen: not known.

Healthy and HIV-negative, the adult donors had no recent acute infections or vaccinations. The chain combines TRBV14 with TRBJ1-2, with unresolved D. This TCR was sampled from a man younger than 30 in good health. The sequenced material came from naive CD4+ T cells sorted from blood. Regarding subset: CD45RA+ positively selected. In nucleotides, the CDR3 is TGTGCCAGCAGCCAGTTTTCTATGACTGTCGGCTACACCTTC. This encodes CASSQFSMTVGYTF.